This entry concerns a single T cell receptor beta chain. Its antigen is currently unknown. The data stem from a study of regulatory T cells in long-lasting Graves disease. As for the study in general: Patients with persistent Graves' disease had over 5 years of antithyroid drugs and persistent TSH receptor antibodies.

Overall study results and limits: Patients with persistent disease showed a bias toward TRBV28, TRBJ1-2 and TRBJ2-5. Only peripheral blood was studied, not thyroid tissue.

Libraries of TCR beta came from iRepertoire HTBI primers plus Arm-PCR of CDR3 regions. TCRdb processed the multiplex PCR reads anew with MiXCR; each CDR3 protein has one entry. The sample includes about half a million distinct CDR3 sequences, roughly 23% of them seen just once. Stated time point: persistent/refractory GD, antithyroid drugs over 5 years with positive TRAb. PBMCs provided the RNA from which the TCR library was made. Patients all came to the study from an endocrinology department in Xi'an, China. V shed 4 bases and J 4 bases; nucleotides not matched to a gene: 12. Per germline, CDR1 SEHNR and CDR2 FQNEAQ (reference sequence). The CDR3 loop spans 17 amino acids.

This TCR came from a female donor with Graves disease. The input for sequencing was peripheral blood mononuclear cells (PBMCs), taken when the disease was refractory, from a patient treated with antithyroid drugs. This chain joins TRBV7-9 and TRBJ1-4; TRBD1 matches at 7 bases. The CDR3 is CASSSKRSDRDNEKLFF. CDR3 in DNA: TGTGCCAGCAGCTCAAAGCGCAGTGACAGGGATAATGAAAAACTGTTTTTT. Combining the CDR3 with reference TRBV7-9 and TRBJ1-4 gives the whole variable domain DTGVSQNPRHKITKRGQNVTFRCDPISEHNRLYWYRQTLGQGPEFLTYFQNEAQLEKSRLLSDRFSAERPKGSFSTLEIQRTEQGDSAMYLCASSSKRSDRDNEKLFFGSGTQLSVL.